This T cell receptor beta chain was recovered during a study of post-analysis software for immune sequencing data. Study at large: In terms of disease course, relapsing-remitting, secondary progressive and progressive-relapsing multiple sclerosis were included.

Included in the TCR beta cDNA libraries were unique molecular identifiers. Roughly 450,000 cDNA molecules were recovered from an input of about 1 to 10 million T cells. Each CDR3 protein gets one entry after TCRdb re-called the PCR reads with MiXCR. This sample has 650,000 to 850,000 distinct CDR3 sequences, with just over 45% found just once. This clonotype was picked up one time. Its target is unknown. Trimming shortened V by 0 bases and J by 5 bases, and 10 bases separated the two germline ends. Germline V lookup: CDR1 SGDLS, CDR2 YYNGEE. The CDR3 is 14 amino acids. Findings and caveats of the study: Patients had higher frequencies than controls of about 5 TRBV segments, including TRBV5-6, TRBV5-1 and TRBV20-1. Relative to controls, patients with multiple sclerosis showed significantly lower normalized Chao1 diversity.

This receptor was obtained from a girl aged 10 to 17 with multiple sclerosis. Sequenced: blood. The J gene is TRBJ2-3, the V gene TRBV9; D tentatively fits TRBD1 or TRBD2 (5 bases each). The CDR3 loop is CASSVGGVGDTQYF. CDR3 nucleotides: TGTGCCAGCAGCGTAGGAGGGGTGGGAGATACGCAGTATTTT.